This TCR beta chain was captured by sequencing in a study of T cell repertoires in cytomegalovirus infection. Study background: Evidence of both CMV infection and a matching HLA type came from public TCR beta signatures. The study's findings and limits: The response measured ex vivo was dominated by TCR beta clonotypes (HLA-C-restricted and CMV-specific).

Worth noting for this clonotype: Its antigen is currently unknown.

The CDR3 has 15 residues. CDR1 LNHDA and CDR2 SQIVND come from the germline V gene (reference sequence). Trimming pared 3 bases from V and 3 bases from J, leaving 14 bases between. MiXCR was run by TCRdb on the reads, yielding one entry per CDR3 protein. The sample includes a few hundred thousand distinct CDR3 sequences, about 26% of them seen just once. The receptor was derived from a human donor in good health (CMV status not recorded). Some clones in this sample may be carry-over from other donors' samples. The rearrangement uses TRBV19 and TRBJ2-5, with D possibly TRBD2 on 6 matching bases. Source material: PBMCs. CDR3 residues: CASSMREVQEETQYF. DNA for the CDR3: TGTGCCAGTAGTATGAGGGAGGTCCAGGAAGAGACCCAGTACTTC.